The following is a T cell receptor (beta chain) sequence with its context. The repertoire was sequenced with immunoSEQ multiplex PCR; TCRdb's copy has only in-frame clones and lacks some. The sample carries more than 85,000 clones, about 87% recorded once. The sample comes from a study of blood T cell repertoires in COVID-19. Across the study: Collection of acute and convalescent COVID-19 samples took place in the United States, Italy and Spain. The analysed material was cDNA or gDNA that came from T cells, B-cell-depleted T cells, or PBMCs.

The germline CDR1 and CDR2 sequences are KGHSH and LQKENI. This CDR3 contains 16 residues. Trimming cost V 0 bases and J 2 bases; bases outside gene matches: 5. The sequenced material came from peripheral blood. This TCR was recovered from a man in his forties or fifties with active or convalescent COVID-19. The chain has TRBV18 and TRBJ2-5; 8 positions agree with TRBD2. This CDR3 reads CASSPPGRGGQETQYF. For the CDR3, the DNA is TGTGCCAGCTCACCACCGGGACGGGGGGGACAAGAGACCCAGTACTTC.